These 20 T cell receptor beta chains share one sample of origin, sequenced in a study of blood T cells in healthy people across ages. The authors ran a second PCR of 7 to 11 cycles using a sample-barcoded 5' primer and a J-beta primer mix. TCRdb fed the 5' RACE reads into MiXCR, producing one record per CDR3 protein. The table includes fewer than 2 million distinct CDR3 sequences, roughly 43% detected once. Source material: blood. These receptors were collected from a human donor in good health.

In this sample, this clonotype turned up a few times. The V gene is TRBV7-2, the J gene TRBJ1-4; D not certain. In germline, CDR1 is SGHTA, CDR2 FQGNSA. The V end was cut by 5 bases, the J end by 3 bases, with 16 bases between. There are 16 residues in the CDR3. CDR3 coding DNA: TGTGCCAGCAGCCGCCGTCGGGAGGTTGCTAATGAAAAACTGTTTTTT. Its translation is CASSRRREVANEKLFF. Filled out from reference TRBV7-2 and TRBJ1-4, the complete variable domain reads GAGVSQSPSNKVTEKGKDVELRCDPISGHTALYWYRQSLGQGLEFLIYFQGNSAPDKSGLPSDRFSAERTGGSVSTLTIQRTQQEDSAVYLCASSRRREVANEKLFFGSGTQLSVL.

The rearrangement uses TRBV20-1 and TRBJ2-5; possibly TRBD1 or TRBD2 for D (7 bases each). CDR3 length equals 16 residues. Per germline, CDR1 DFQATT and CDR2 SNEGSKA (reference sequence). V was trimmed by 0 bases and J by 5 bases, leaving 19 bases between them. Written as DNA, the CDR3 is TGCAGTGCTAGAGACTTCCGGGACAGCGGGGAGGAGACCCAGTACTTC. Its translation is CSARDFRDSGEETQYF.

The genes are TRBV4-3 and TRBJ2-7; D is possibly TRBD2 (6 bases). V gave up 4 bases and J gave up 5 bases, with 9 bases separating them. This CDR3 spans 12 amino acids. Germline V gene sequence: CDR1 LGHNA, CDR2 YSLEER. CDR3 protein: CASSRSGDEQYF. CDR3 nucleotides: TGCGCCAGCAGCCGTAGCGGAGACGAGCAGTACTTC.

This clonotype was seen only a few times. CDR3 protein: CASSLEAGSPDGYTF. The DNA of the CDR3 is TGCGCCAGCAGCCTAGAGGCAGGCTCCCCCGATGGCTACACCTTC. The genes are TRBV4-3 and TRBJ1-2, with unresolved D. There are 15 residues in the CDR3. Germline CDR1 LGHNA, CDR2 YSLEER. The germline V and J ends were trimmed by 4 bases and 6 bases, with 18 bases remaining between them.

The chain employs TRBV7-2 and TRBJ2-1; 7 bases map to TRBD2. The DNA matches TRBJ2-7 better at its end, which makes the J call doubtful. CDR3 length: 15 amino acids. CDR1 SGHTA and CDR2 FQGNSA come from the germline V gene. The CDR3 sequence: CASKAAGVSYNEQYF. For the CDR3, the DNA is TGTGCCAGCAAAGCGGCGGGGGTATCCTACAATGAGCAGTACTTC.

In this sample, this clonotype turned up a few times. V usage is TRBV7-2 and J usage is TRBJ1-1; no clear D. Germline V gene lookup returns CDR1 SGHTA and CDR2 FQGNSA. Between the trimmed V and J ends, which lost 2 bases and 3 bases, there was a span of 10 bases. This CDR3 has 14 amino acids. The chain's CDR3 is CASSLIGQYTEAFF. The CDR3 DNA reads TGTGCCAGCAGCTTAATCGGCCAGTACACTGAAGCTTTCTTT.

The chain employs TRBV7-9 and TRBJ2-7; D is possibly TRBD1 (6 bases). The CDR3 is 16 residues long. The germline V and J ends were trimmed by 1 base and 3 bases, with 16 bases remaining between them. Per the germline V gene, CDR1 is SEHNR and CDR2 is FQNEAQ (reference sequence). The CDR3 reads CASSLVTGTNIYEQYF. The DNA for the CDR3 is TGTGCCAGCAGCTTAGTTACCGGGACAAACATCTACGAGCAGTACTTC.

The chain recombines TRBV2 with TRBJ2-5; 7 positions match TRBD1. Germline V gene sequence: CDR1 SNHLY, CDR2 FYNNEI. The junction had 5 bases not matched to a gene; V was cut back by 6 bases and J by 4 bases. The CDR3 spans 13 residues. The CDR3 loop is CASRRGQLETQYF. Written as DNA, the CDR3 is TGTGCCAGCAGGAGGGGACAGCTAGAGACCCAGTACTTC.

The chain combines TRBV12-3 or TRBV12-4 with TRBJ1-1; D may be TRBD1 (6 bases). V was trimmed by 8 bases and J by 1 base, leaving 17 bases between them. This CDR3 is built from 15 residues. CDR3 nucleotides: TGTGCCAGCGGACCCAGGGGCCATTCGAACACTGAAGCTTTCTTT. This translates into CASGPRGHSNTEAFF.

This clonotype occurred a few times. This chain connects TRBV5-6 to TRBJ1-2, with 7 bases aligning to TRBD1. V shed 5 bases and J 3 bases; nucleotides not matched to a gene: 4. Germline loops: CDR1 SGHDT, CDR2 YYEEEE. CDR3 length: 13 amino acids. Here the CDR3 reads CASRTGQYYGYTF. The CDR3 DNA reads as TGTGCCAGCAGAACGGGACAGTACTATGGCTACACCTTC.

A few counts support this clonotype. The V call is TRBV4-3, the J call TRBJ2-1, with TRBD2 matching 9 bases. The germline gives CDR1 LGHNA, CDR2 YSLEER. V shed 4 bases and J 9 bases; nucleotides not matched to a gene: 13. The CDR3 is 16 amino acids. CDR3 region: CASSPLGAGGVPEQFF. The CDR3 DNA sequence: TGCGCCAGCAGCCCCCTCGGAGCGGGGGGCGTTCCTGAGCAGTTCTTC.

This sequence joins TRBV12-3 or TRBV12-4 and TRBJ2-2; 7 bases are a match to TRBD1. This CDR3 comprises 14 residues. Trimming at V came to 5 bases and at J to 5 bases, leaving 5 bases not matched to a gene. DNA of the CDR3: TGTGCCAGCAGTGGACAGGCCCCGACCGGGGAGCTGTTTTTT. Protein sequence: CASSGQAPTGELFF.

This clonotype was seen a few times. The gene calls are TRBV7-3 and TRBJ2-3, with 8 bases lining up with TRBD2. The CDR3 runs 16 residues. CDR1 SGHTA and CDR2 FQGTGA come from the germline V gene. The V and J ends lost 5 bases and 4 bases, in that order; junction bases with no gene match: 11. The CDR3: CASSPNAPGGADTQYF. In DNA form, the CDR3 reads TGTGCCAGCAGCCCAAATGCCCCGGGGGGGGCAGATACGCAGTATTTT.

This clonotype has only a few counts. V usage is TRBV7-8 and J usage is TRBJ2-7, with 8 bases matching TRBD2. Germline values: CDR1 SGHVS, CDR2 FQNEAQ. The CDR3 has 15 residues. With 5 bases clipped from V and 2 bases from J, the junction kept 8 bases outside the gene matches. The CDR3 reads CASSLAGLAPYEQYF. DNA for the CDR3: TGTGCCAGCAGCCTGGCAGGACTAGCTCCCTACGAGCAGTACTTC.

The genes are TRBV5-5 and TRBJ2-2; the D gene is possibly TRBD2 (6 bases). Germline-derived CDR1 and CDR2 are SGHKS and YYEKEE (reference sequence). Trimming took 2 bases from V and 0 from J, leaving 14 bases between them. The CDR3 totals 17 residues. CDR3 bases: TGTGCCAGCAGCTTACACGGGACTTCTTCGAACACCGGGGAGCTGTTTTTT. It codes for CASSLHGTSSNTGELFF.

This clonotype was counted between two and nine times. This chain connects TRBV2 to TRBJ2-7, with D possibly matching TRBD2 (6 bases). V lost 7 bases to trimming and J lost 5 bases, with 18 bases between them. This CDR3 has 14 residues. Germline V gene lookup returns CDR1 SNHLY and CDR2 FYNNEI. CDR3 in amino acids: CASTEEGRTDEQYF. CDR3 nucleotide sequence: TGTGCCAGCACCGAAGAGGGGAGGACGGACGAGCAGTACTTC.

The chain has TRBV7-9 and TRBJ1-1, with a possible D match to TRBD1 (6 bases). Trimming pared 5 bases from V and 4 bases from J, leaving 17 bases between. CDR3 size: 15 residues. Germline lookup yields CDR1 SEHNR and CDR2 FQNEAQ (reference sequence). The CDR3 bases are TGTGCCAGCAGCCTGCGGCAGGGGACGTCCACTGAAGCTTTCTTT. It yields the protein CASSLRQGTSTEAFF. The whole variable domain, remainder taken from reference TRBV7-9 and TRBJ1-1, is DTGVSQNPRHKITKRGQNVTFRCDPISEHNRLYWYRQTLGQGPEFLTYFQNEAQLEKSRLLSDRFSAERPKGSFSTLEIQRTEQGDSAMYLCASSLRQGTSTEAFFGQGTRLTVV.

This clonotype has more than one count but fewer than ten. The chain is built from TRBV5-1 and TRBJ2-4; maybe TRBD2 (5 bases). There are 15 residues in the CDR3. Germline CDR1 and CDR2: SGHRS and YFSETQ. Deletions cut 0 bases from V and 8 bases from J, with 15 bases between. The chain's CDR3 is CASSLGGFDGDIQYF. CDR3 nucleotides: TGCGCCAGCAGCTTGGGCGGGTTCGATGGGGACATTCAGTACTTC.

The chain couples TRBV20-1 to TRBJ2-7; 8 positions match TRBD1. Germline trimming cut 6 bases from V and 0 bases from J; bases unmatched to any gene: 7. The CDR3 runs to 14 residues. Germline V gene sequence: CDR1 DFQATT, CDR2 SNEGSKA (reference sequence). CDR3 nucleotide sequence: TGCAGTGCCACCAACAGGGGGAACTCCTACGAGCAGTACTTC. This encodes CSATNRGNSYEQYF.

The CDR3 DNA reads TGTGCCAGCAGTGAGCAACCAGGGGTGGCTTCCGAGACCCAGTACTTC. Amino acid sequence: CASSEQPGVASETQYF. The chain employs TRBV6-1 and TRBJ2-5; D is possibly TRBD1 (6 bases). The CDR3 totals 16 residues. Trimming took off 3 bases at V and 5 bases at J, with 19 bases between the two ends. Germline loops: CDR1 MNHNS, CDR2 SASEGT.